This T cell receptor beta chain was recorded in a study of blood T cell repertoires in COVID-19. Study overall: Researchers got acute and convalescent COVID-19 samples from the United States, Italy and Spain. The analysed material was cDNA or gDNA that came from T cells, B-cell-depleted T cells, or PBMCs.

The germline CDR1 and CDR2 sequences are KGHDR and SFDVKD. V lost 10 bases, J lost 7 bases, and 9 bases stayed unmatched. The CDR3 consists of 13 residues. Per the original data handling: Reference gene primer amplification in the assay estimated nucleated cell counts. This table comes from immunoSEQ multiplex PCR, and its TCRdb copy is limited to in-frame clones, with some not included. The D gene and trimming were derived from the DNA, and the V and J assignments and clone size from that table. The table lists some 110,000 clones, around nine tenths of them singletons. V gene TRBV24-1 combines with J gene TRBJ1-2; 9 nucleotides match TRBD1. Material for sequencing was peripheral blood. This receptor was taken from a man aged 35-49 years with acute or convalescent COVID-19. In DNA, the CDR3 is TGTGCCACGACGGATCGACAGGGGGGTGGCTACACCTTC. Its protein is CATTDRQGGGYTF.